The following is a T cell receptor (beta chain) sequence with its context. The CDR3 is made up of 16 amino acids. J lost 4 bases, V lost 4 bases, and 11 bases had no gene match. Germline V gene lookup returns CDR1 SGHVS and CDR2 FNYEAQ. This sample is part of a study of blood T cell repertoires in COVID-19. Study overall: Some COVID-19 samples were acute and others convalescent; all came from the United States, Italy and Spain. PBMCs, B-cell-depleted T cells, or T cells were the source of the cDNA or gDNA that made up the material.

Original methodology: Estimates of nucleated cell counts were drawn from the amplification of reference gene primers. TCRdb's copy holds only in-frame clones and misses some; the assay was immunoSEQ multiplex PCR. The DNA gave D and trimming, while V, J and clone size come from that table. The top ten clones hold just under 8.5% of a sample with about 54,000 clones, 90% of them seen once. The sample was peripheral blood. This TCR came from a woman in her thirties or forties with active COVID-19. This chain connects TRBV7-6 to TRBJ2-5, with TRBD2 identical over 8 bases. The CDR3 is CASSWGTRLKRETQYF. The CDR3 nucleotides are TGTGCCAGCAGCTGGGGGACTAGATTAAAGCGAGAGACCCAGTACTTC.